A single TCR beta chain is shown here with its context. This clonotype appeared once. This clone's antigen is unknown. No much larger clone is present one base from it, and per-base qualities are unavailable. Single-read evidence is weak. These data belong to a study of CD8 T cells in Susac syndrome (dated by TCRdb to between 2019 and 2020). Context from the whole study: The study used repertoire sequencing to test whether antigen drove CD8+ T cell activation and differentiation in Susac syndrome. The clonality of the CD8+ T cell repertoire was compared across about a dozen healthy donors, roughly 14 Susac syndrome patients and about 16 multiple sclerosis patients.

What the study reported, not specific to this receptor: The study acknowledged that relatively few individuals were included in the TCR sequencing and HLA analysis.

Peripheral blood CD8+ and CD4+ T cells from healthy donors, Susac syndrome patients and multiple sclerosis patients were profiled by high-throughput TCR beta sequencing. The multiple sclerosis controls were treatment-naive patients whose relapsing-remitting disease, either stable or active, fulfilled the revised McDonald criteria. Bulk CD8+ and CD4+ T cells were purified magnetically by negative isolation, whereas CD8+ TEMRA cells were enriched by FACS. Blood was collected in EDTA tubes and processed within 24 hours, with PBMCs isolated through density gradient centrifugation. PBMCs intended for TCR sequencing were frozen in liquid nitrogen and were later thawed in a 37 degrees C water bath. The sorted or isolated CD4+, CD8+ and CD8+ TEMRA cells reached a purity of at least 90%. RNA was extracted using the RNeasy kit, and about 0.5 to 1 ug of the RNA was reverse transcribed with random hexamers. The immunoSEQ multiplex PCR assay, which covers 54 Vbeta and 13 Jbeta segments, was used to amplify TCR beta CDR3 regions. Bias from PCR amplification was corrected by using a synthetic template baseline for primer optimization and for computational correction. For the original study's pipeline: Reads were annotated to V, D and J genes according to IMGT and were analyzed with immunoSEQ Analyzer, with only productive sequences retained. Clonality was computed as one minus Shannon entropy normalized by log2 of the number of productive unique sequences. For each patient and control, public and private clones were evaluated among the 100 most prevalent clones. A clone was defined as Susac-specific if it was absent from the healthy and MS cohorts, from some 980 published viral clones and from other ImmuneACCESS disease sequences. The public sequencing data were trimmed at Q25 with fastp and processed into clonotypes with MiXCR by TCRdb, which kept only in-frame beta chains. Each entry merges the rows of one CDR3 protein and shows their most common DNA and genes. None of the V and J calls come from the authors' own analysis; TCRdb made them. The sample table records 400,000 or so distinct CDR3 sequences; approximately 85% of these occur just once. Of the sample, about 0.12% is held by the ten largest clones.

The CDR3, from cysteine to phenylalanine, totals 16 residues. The CDR3 DNA has 48 bases and is translated from base 1. The germline ends are 15 bases apart after V is trimmed by 5 bases and J by 0 bases. According to the germline V gene, CDR1 reads SGHTA and CDR2 reads FQGTGA. Sequencing was carried out using CD8+ T cells from PBMCs. This clonotype originated in a human donor with multiple sclerosis. The V and J segments used are TRBV7-3 and TRBJ2-3; the D gene lacks a confident call. The CDR3 region: CASSQLRTPSTDTQYF. The sequenced DNA: TGTGCCAGCAGCCAGCTTAGAACTCCTAGCACAGATACGCAGTATTTT.